This T cell receptor (beta chain) was sequenced during a study of T-cell reconstitution after alpha-beta-depleted transplantation in children. This clonotype was counted many times. Preparation of the TCRbeta library involved a method that used unique molecular identifiers. TCRdb used MiXCR to reprocess the PCR reads, holding one entry per CDR3 protein. Of roughly 200,000 distinct CDR3 sequences in the sample, approximately 8.4% were seen once. This material consisted of PBMCs, mostly from graft donor cells, taken 360 days after TCRalphabeta/CD19-depleted stem cell transplant. The sequence derives from a male patient between 2 and 10 years old who had a stem cell transplant for acute myeloid leukemia, so the T cells may come from the graft donor.

The CDR3 DNA reads TGCGCCAGCAGTTTACTAGGCCACTACGAGCAGTACGTC. Translating gives CASSLLGHYEQYV. The chain is built from TRBV10-2 and TRBJ2-7, with a weak D call TRBD2 (5 bases). The CDR3 totals 13 residues. The germline V gene has CDR1 WSHSY and CDR2 SAAADI. V was clipped by 5 bases and J by 3 bases, with 11 bases between them.